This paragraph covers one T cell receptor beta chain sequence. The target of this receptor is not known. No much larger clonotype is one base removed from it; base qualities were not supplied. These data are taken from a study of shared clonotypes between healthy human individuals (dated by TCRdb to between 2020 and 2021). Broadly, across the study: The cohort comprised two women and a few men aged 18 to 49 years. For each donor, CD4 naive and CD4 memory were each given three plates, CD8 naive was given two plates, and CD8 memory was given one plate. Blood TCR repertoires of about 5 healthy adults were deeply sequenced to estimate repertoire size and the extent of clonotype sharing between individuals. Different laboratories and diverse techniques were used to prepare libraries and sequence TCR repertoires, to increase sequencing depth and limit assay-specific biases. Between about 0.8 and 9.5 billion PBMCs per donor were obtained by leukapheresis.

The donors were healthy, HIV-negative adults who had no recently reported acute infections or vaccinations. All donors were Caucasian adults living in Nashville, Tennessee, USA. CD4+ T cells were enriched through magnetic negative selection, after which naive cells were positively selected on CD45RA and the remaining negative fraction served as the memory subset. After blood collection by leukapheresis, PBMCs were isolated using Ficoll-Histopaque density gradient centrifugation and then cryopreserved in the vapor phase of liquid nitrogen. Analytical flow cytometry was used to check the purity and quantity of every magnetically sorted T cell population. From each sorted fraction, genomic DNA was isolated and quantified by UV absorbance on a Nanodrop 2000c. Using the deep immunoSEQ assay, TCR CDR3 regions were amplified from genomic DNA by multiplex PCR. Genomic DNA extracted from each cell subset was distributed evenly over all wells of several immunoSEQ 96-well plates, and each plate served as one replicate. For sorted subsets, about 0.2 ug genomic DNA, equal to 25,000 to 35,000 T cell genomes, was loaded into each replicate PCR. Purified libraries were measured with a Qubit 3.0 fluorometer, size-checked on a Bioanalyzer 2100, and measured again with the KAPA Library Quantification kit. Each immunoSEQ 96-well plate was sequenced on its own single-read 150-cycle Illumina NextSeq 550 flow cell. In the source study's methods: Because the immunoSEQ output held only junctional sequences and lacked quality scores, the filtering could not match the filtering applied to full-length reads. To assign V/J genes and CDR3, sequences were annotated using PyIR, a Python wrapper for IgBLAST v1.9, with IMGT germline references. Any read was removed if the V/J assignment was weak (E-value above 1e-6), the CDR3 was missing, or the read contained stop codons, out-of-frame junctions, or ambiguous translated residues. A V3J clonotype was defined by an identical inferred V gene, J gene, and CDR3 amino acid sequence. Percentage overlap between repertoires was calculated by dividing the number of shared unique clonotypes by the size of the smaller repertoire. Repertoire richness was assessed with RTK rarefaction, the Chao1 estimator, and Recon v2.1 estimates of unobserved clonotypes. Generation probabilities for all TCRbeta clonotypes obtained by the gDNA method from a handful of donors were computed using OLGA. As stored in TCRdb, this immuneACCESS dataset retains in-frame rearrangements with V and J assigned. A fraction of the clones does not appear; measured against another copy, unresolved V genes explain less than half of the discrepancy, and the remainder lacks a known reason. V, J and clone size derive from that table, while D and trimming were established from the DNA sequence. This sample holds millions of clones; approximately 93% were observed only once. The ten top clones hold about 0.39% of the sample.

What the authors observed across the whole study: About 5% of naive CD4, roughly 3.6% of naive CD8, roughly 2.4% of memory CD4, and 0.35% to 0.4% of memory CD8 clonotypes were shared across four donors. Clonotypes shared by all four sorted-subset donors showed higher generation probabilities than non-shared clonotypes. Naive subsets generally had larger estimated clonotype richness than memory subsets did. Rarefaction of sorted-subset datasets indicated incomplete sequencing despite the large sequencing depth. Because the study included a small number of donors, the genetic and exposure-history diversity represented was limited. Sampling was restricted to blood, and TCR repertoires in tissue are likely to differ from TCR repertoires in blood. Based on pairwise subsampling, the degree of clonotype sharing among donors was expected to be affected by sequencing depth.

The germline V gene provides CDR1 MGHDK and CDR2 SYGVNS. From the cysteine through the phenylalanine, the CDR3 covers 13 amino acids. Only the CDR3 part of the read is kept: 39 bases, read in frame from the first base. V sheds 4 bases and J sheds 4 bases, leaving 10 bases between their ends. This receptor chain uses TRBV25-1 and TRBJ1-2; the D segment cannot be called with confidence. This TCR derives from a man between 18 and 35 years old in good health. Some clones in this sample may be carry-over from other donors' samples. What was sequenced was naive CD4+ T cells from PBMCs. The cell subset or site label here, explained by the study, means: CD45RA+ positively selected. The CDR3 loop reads CASSAPGLYGYTF. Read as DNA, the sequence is TGTGCCAGCAGTGCCCCCGGCCTCTATGGCTACACCTTC.